The 31 T cell receptor beta chains reported below all come from one sample, sequenced in a study of regulatory T cells in long-lasting Graves disease. Time point denoted: newly diagnosed GD, antithyroid drugs for less than 3 months. The TCR library was made from RNA that had been extracted from PBMCs in TRIzol. Arm-PCR of CDR3 regions and iRepertoire HTBI primers were the basis on which TCR beta libraries were built. MiXCR was run by TCRdb on the multiplex PCR reads, yielding one entry per CDR3 protein. Of hundreds of thousands of distinct CDR3 sequences listed, roughly 14% are singletons. Another study also made use of these data, one on T cells in Graves' hyperthyroidism and ophthalmopathy.

The source was peripheral blood mononuclear cells (PBMCs), collected at new diagnosis, from a patient treated with antithyroid drugs. The receptors shown here come from a man aged 25-45 years with Graves disease.

This clonotype has at least ten counts. The chain carries TRBV19 and TRBJ2-1; 7 nucleotides line up with TRBD2. V dropped 4 bases and J dropped 6; count of bases not matched to a gene: 15. The CDR3 loop spans 17 amino acids. The germline V gene encodes CDR1 LNHDA and CDR2 SQIVND (reference sequence). The DNA for the CDR3 is TGTGCCAGTAGTACCCTCTCTTCGCTAGCGGTACGCAATGAGCAGTTCTTC. Translated: CASSTLSSLAVRNEQFF.

The genes are TRBV18 and TRBJ1-2, with D possibly being TRBD1 (6 bases). Trimming pared 3 bases from V and 5 bases from J, leaving 25 bases between. CDR1 is KGHSH and CDR2 is LQKENI in the germline V gene. CDR3 length equals 18 residues. The CDR3 region has the DNA TGTGCCAGCTCACCGAATCTGATGAATGGAAGGGGGACTTATGGCTACACCTTC. Protein sequence: CASSPNLMNGRGTYGYTF. Drawing the rest from reference TRBV18 and TRBJ1-2, the complete variable domain is NAGVMQNPRHLVRRRGQEARLRCSPMKGHSHVYWYRQLPEEGLKFMVYLQKENIIDESGMPKERFSAEFPKEGPSILRIQQVVRGDSAAYFCASSPNLMNGRGTYGYTFGSGTRLTVV.

This clonotype was seen ten or more times. The J gene is TRBJ1-6, the V gene TRBV20-1; possibly TRBD1 for D (6 bases). Germline V gene sequence: CDR1 DFQATT, CDR2 SNEGSKA (reference sequence). The CDR3 extends over 16 amino acids. V lost 5 bases and J lost 8, with 22 bases in between. For the CDR3, the DNA is TGCAGTGCTGAACTTCCCGTAGACAGGACCGATTCACCCCTCCACTTT. Its protein product is CSAELPVDRTDSPLHF.

This clonotype was recorded at least ten times. The chain is built from TRBV11-2 and TRBJ2-3; tentatively, D is TRBD2 (5 bases). V gave up 4 bases and J gave up 2 bases, with 16 bases separating them. From germline, CDR1 is SGHAT and CDR2 FQNNGV. CDR3 length: 16 amino acids. CDR3 nucleotides: TGTGCCAGCAGCTCAATCGGGCCTCGGGACACAGATACGCAGTATTTT. This sequence encodes CASSSIGPRDTDTQYF.

CDR3 sequence: CASSEMGQGHIQYF. In nucleotides, the CDR3 is TGTGCCAGCAGTGAAATGGGACAGGGCCACATTCAGTACTTC. The chain joins TRBV25-1 to TRBJ2-4, with 9 bases fitting TRBD1. CDR1 and CDR2 (germline): MGHDK, SYGVNS. The CDR3 length is 14 residues. J was trimmed by 8 bases and V by 2 bases; bases with no gene match: 4.

This clonotype was picked up a small number of times. V and J are TRBV6-5 and TRBJ1-2; D is perhaps TRBD1 (6 bases). The CDR3 is 14 residues long. V lost 0 bases and J 4 bases, leaving 9 bases between the germline ends. CDR1 and CDR2 (germline): MNHEY, SVGAGI. The CDR3 sequence: CASSYSQGFYGYTF. The CDR3 DNA follows: TGTGCCAGCAGTTACTCACAGGGCTTCTATGGCTACACCTTC.

This clonotype was seen many times. This sequence joins TRBV24-1 and TRBJ2-2, with TRBD1 identical over 8 bases. Germline-derived CDR1 and CDR2 are KGHDR and SFDVKD. The CDR3 covers 15 residues. Trimming at V came to 4 bases and at J to 0 bases, leaving 0 bases not matched to a gene. The CDR3 sequence: CATSETGANTGELFF. In DNA form, the CDR3 reads TGTGCCACCAGTGAGACAGGGGCGAACACCGGGGAGCTGTTTTTT.

There are a few counts of this clonotype. The rearrangement links TRBV7-2 to TRBJ1-3; D gene ambiguous. The CDR3 spans 14 residues. V shed 0 bases and J shed 1 base, with 4 bases lying between them. Germline-derived CDR1 and CDR2 are SGHTA and FQGNSA. The CDR3 DNA sequence: TGTGCCAGCAGCTTAGCTCAATCTGGAAACACCATATATTTT. Translating gives CASSLAQSGNTIYF.

The table lists this clonotype with a few counts. This chain connects TRBV5-5 to TRBJ2-5, with 10 bases aligning to TRBD2. V lost 0 bases and J lost 7; bases outside the gene matches: 6. The CDR3 contains 15 residues. The germline gives CDR1 SGHKS, CDR2 YYEKEE (reference sequence). The CDR3 protein is CASSLVAGGLVTQYF. CDR3 DNA: TGTGCCAGCAGCTTGGTAGCGGGAGGTTTGGTGACCCAGTACTTC.

To note about this clonotype: A much bigger clone sits one base away, suggesting this may be a read error. The genes are TRBV5-6 and TRBJ2-4; 11 bases are a match to TRBD2. The germline V gene encodes CDR1 SGHDT and CDR2 YYEEEE. The CDR3 spans 16 residues. V gave up 2 bases and J gave up 13 bases; unmatched junction bases: 14. This chain's CDR3 is CASSFVGTSGYNEQYF. The CDR3 DNA reads as TGTGCCAGCAGCTTCGTTGGGACTAGCGGCTACAATGAGCAGTACTTC.

The chain uses TRBV3-1 and TRBJ1-1, with a possible D match to TRBD1 (5 bases). The CDR3 is 13 residues long. Trimming left V 3 bases short and J 5 bases short, with 10 bases between. Germline-derived CDR1 and CDR2 are LGHDT and YNNKEL (reference sequence). CDR3 protein: CASSQREGTEAFF. The CDR3 bases are TGTGCCAGCAGCCAGAGGGAGGGGACTGAAGCTTTCTTT.

The J gene is TRBJ1-2, the V gene TRBV20-1; TRBD1 agrees at 11 bases. Germline V lookup: CDR1 DFQATT, CDR2 SNEGSKA (reference sequence). The CDR3 is 17 residues long. Trimming removed 0 bases from V and 5 bases from J; junction bases left unmatched: 11. DNA for the CDR3: TGCAGTGCTAGAGAGTTGGGACAGGGGGTCTTAAGATATGGCTACACCTTC. Translation: CSARELGQGVLRYGYTF.

This clonotype showed up just a few times. V gene TRBV25-1 combines with J gene TRBJ2-5, with 8 bases fitting TRBD2. The length of the CDR3 is 14 residues. The V gene's germline CDR1 is MGHDK and CDR2 SYGVNS. V shed 2 bases and J 3 bases; nucleotides not matched to a gene: 2. CDR3 loop: CASSEPGREETQYF. The CDR3 DNA follows: TGTGCCAGCAGTGAACCCGGGAGGGAAGAGACCCAGTACTTC.

This chain connects TRBV7-8 to TRBJ1-1, with D unresolved. Looked up from germline, CDR1 is SGHVS and CDR2 is FQNEAQ. The CDR3 runs 12 residues. V was shortened by 5 bases and J by 7 bases, with 11 bases between the two germline ends. The CDR3: CASSPRPGEAFF. CDR3 in DNA: TGTGCCAGCAGCCCCCGACCGGGTGAAGCTTTCTTT.

Ten or more counts support this clonotype. The chain carries TRBV12-3 or TRBV12-4 and TRBJ1-4; D is possibly TRBD1 (6 bases). The CDR3 spans 15 residues. V lost 5 bases and J lost 8, with 18 bases in between. CDR3: CASSPPGPGGEKLFF. DNA for the CDR3: TGTGCCAGCAGTCCCCCGGGCCCGGGGGGCGAAAAACTGTTTTTT.

V is TRBV18 and J is TRBJ1-1, with D possibly matching TRBD1 (5 bases). Germline CDR1 and CDR2: KGHSH and LQKENI. Trimming shortened V by 3 bases and J by 10 bases, and 18 bases separated the two germline ends. The CDR3 runs to 14 residues. CDR3 in amino acids: CASSPPGGLLVAFF. CDR3 in DNA: TGTGCCAGCTCACCTCCTGGGGGACTTTTAGTAGCTTTCTTT.

V and J are TRBV9 and TRBJ2-1; no firm D call. This CDR3 comprises 12 residues. Germline CDR1 is SGDLS and CDR2 is YYNGEE. The V and J ends lost 3 bases and 12 bases respectively, with 13 bases between them. The DNA for the CDR3 is TGTGCCAGCAGCGCCCCTTTTGGGATGCAGTTCTTC. Residues: CASSAPFGMQFF. The variable domain in full, completed from reference TRBV9 and TRBJ2-1, reads DSGVTQTPKHLITATGQRVTLRCSPRSGDLSVYWYQQSLDQGLQFLIQYYNGEERAKGNILERFSAQQFPDLHSELNLSSLELGDSALYFCASSAPFGMQFFGPGTRLTVL.

This clonotype was counted at least ten times. The J gene is TRBJ2-1, the V gene TRBV20-1, with TRBD2 matching over 13 bases. Trimming took 4 bases from V and 1 from J; bases not matched to a gene: 7. Germline lookup yields CDR1 DFQATT and CDR2 SNEGSKA (reference sequence). This CDR3 comprises 17 residues. CDR3 sequence (DNA): TGCAGTGCTAAACGCGGACTAGCGGGGGCTTCCTACAATGAGCAGTTCTTC. Amino acids: CSAKRGLAGASYNEQFF.

The V call is TRBV29-1, the J call TRBJ2-1; D remains unclear. From germline, CDR1 is SQVTM and CDR2 ANQGSEA. The CDR3 contains 14 residues. Trimming cost V 7 bases and J 0 bases, with 13 bases left between them. The CDR3 protein is CSADHRLSYNEQFF. CDR3 in DNA: TGCAGCGCTGACCACAGACTCTCCTACAATGAGCAGTTCTTC.

This clonotype was found a few times. The gene calls are TRBV27 and TRBJ1-1, with D possibly matching TRBD1 (5 bases). V was shortened by 4 bases and J by 3 bases, with 15 bases between the two germline ends. The CDR3 sequence is 15 residues long. Germline-derived CDR1 and CDR2 are MNHEY and SMNVEV (reference sequence). The CDR3 bases are TGTGCCAGCAGTTCTCCGAGGGGTCGGTACACTGAAGCTTTCTTT. Protein sequence: CASSSPRGRYTEAFF.

Concerning this clonotype: A much larger clone is a single base away; this may be a read error. The CDR3 DNA is TGTGCCAGCAGTGACCCCACCGATGGGGGCCTTAATGGAAAACTGTTTTTT. Its translation: CASSDPTDGGLNGKLFF. The chain couples TRBV2 to TRBJ1-4, with D perhaps matching TRBD1 (6 bases). The germline CDR1 and CDR2 sequences are SNHLY and FYNNEI. The length of the CDR3 is 17 residues.

In this sample, this clonotype turned up a few times. The chain's CDR3 is CASSRGTGGLYEQYF. In nucleotides, the CDR3 is TGTGCCAGCAGTCGGGGGACAGGGGGCCTCTACGAGCAGTACTTC. This chain uses TRBV27 with TRBJ2-7; 12 bases align to TRBD1. V was pared by 5 bases and J by 3 bases, with 5 bases of the junction left unmatched. This CDR3 region has 15 residues. The V gene's germline CDR1 is MNHEY and CDR2 SMNVEV (reference sequence).

The V gene is TRBV4-1, the J gene TRBJ2-7; D might be TRBD2 (5 bases). The V gene lost 0 bases and the J gene lost 6 bases, with 18 bases spanning the gap. This CDR3 is built from 16 residues. CDR1 is MGHRA, CDR2 YSYEKL, per germline. CDR3 sequence reads: CASSQESLFASREQYF. CDR3 DNA: TGCGCCAGCAGCCAAGAATCCCTCTTCGCTAGCCGCGAGCAGTACTTC.

This clonotype was detected only a few times. The CDR3 reads CASSPKRRETGELFF. The CDR3 DNA sequence: TGCGCCAGCTCCCCGAAAAGGCGGGAGACCGGGGAGCTGTTTTTT. This chain joins TRBV10-1 and TRBJ2-2; 7 nucleotides align to TRBD2. Germline values: CDR1 WNHNN, CDR2 SYGVQD (reference sequence). J gave up 5 bases and V 8 bases, and 11 bases lay outside the gene matches. CDR3 size: 15 residues.

In this sample, this clonotype turned up many times. The rearrangement uses TRBV24-1 and TRBJ2-5; D may be TRBD1 (6 bases). Germline V lookup: CDR1 KGHDR, CDR2 SFDVKD. Deletions cut 5 bases from V and 1 base from J, with 13 bases between. The CDR3 is made up of 15 amino acids. The CDR3 reads CATSVRDTPQETQYF. The CDR3 region has the DNA TGTGCCACCAGTGTACGGGACACACCCCAAGAGACCCAGTACTTC.

This clonotype was seen ten or more times. V is TRBV19 and J is TRBJ1-1; 8 bases fit TRBD1. The CDR3 has 14 residues. The V gene's germline CDR1 is LNHDA and CDR2 SQIVND (reference sequence). V lost 5 bases to trimming and J lost 6 bases; unmatched junction nucleotides: 8. CDR3 DNA: TGTGCCAGTAGTTCCTACAGGGGGATGGCTGAAGCTTTCTTT. Protein sequence: CASSSYRGMAEAFF. Combining the CDR3 with reference TRBV19 and TRBJ1-1 gives the whole variable domain DGGITQSPKYLFRKEGQNVTLSCEQNLNHDAMYWYRQDPGQGLRLIYYSQIVNDFQKGDIAEGYSVSREKKESFPLTVTSAQKNPTAFYLCASSSYRGMAEAFFGQGTRLTVV.

This clonotype came up many times. V is TRBV7-9 and J is TRBJ2-7; 12 nucleotides align to TRBD2. This CDR3 has 15 amino acids. Unmatched junction bases numbered 8, after V lost 4 bases and J lost 7 bases. The germline CDR1 and CDR2 sequences are SEHNR and FQNEAQ (reference sequence). The CDR3 loop is CASSYPTSGSREQYF. CDR3 nucleotide sequence: TGTGCCAGCAGCTATCCGACTAGCGGGAGTAGGGAGCAGTACTTC.

The table lists this clonotype with many counts. J is TRBJ2-7 and V is TRBV28; D is unclear. This CDR3 comprises 11 residues. Trimming pared 3 bases from V and 6 bases from J, leaving 6 bases between. Germline V gene sequence: CDR1 MDHEN, CDR2 SYDVKM. CDR3 coding DNA: TGTGCCAGCAGTTTTGGTCCCGAGCAGTACTTC. The encoded protein is CASSFGPEQYF.

V gene TRBV20-1 combines with J gene TRBJ2-3; D ambiguous. There are 11 residues in the CDR3. With 5 bases removed from V and 11 bases from J, the gap between germline ends came to 14 bases. Germline CDR1 and CDR2: DFQATT and SNEGSKA (reference sequence). DNA for the CDR3: TGCAGTGCTGGCCCCTCACAAAGGCAGTATTTT. Translation: CSAGPSQRQYF.

This clonotype was detected ten times or more. This chain links TRBV15 with TRBJ1-2, with D possibly being TRBD1 (6 bases). The CDR3 has 13 residues. Trimming left V 0 bases short and J 4 bases short, with 6 bases between. The germline V gene has CDR1 LNHNV and CDR2 YYDKDF (reference sequence). The CDR3 bases are TGTGCCACCAGCAGAGAACAGGGCTATGGCTACACCTTC. Protein product: CATSREQGYGYTF.

This clonotype was seen ten or more times. The chain employs TRBV10-3 and TRBJ2-3, with D possibly being TRBD1 or TRBD2 (5 bases each). Germline V gene lookup returns CDR1 ENHRY and CDR2 SYGVKD. The CDR3 sequence is 11 residues long. Trimming removed 9 bases from V and 6 bases from J, with 10 bases in between. CDR3 sequence: CAMGVGDTQYF. Here the CDR3 DNA reads TGTGCCATGGGGGTTGGCGATACGCAGTATTTT.